This entry features one T cell receptor beta chain sequence. In germline, CDR1 is MDHEN, CDR2 SYDVKM. The CDR3 loop spans 15 amino acids. Between the trimmed V and J ends, which lost 6 bases and 3 bases, there was a span of 15 bases. The sample is drawn from a study of blood T cell repertoires in COVID-19. In the original workflow: Nucleated cell counts were estimated from reference gene primer amplification. Some clones are missing from TCRdb's copy, which holds only in-frame ones; the method was immunoSEQ multiplex PCR. That table is the source of V, J and clone size, and D and trimming were worked out from the DNA. Of under 250,000 clones in the sample, 83% were seen once.

The specimen was peripheral blood. V gene TRBV28 combines with J gene TRBJ2-1, with D possibly TRBD2 on 5 matching bases. The TCR was taken from a human donor in a cohort sampled during active COVID-19. CDR3 region: CASSTPGKGYNEQFF. The CDR3 DNA follows: TGTGCCAGCAGCACCCCCGGGAAGGGCTACAATGAGCAGTTCTTC.